The T cell receptor (beta chain) under discussion was sequenced for a study of Ad26.COV2.S vaccination and SARS-CoV-2 variants. Broader study findings: People who got the vaccine or the placebo had similar non-spike TCR breadth. Higher spike-specific TCR breadth was found in vaccine recipients than in placebo recipients. After vaccination, substantial breadth of spike-specific CD8+ and CD4+ responses was reported. From the TCR breadth and depth analyses, total T cell responses may have been underestimated.

Here immunoSEQ multiplex PCR was the method, and the copy in TCRdb shows in-frame clones only, minus some. The sample consists of roughly 100,000 clones, around 80% of them appearing once. Notes on this clone: The target antigen is unknown.

V was cut by 2 bases and J by 1 base, with 12 bases left in between. This CDR3 has 16 residues. Germline CDR1 reads MNHEY; CDR2 reads SVGEGT. The rearrangement joins TRBV6-2 or TRBV6-3 to TRBJ2-1, with a possible D match to TRBD2 (7 bases). The sample was peripheral blood, taken after recovery from COVID-19. The clonotype originates from a human donor who had recovered from COVID-19. The CDR3 loop is CASSYGGGGSYNEQFF. The CDR3 DNA follows: TGTGCCAGCAGTTACGGGGGCGGGGGATCCTACAATGAGCAGTTCTTC.